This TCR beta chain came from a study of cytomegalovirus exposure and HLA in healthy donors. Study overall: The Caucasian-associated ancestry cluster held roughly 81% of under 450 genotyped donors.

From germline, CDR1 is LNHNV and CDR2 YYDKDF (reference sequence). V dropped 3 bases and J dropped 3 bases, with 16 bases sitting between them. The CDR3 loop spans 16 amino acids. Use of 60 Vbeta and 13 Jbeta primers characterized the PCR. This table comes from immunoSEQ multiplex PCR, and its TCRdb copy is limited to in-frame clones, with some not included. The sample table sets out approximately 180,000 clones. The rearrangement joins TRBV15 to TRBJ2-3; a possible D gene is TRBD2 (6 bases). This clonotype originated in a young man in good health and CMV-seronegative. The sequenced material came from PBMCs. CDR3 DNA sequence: TGTGCCACCAGCAGGGGGCGAAGAGGGAGGACAGATACGCAGTATTTT. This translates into CATSRGRRGRTDTQYF.